The 9 T cell receptor beta chains below come from one sample, sequenced in a study of blood T cell repertoires in COVID-19. Measured with immunoSEQ multiplex PCR; TCRdb has only the in-frame clones, and not every one. The sample gives about 150,000 clones, 90% of which show up once; 0.5% to 0.55% is in the top ten. What was sequenced was peripheral blood. The receptors shown here come from a man aged 50 to 59 with acute or convalescent COVID-19.

The chain employs TRBV7-2 and TRBJ1-2, with a tentative D call TRBD1 (5 bases). The ends were cut back, 5 bases at V and 1 base at J, with 14 bases in the middle. Germline loops: CDR1 SGHTA, CDR2 FQGNSA. This CDR3 spans 15 amino acids. CDR3 DNA: TGTGCCAGCAGCGTAGGGGCCGCGCTTAACTATGGCTACACCTTC. It is translated as CASSVGAALNYGYTF.

The chain joins TRBV7-3 to TRBJ2-3, with 8 bases identical to TRBD2. CDR3 length: 15 residues. The V and J ends lost 0 bases and 2 bases, in that order; junction bases with no gene match: 1. The germline V gene has CDR1 SGHTA and CDR2 FQGTGA. The CDR3 sequence is CASSLTSGVTDTQYF. CDR3 coding DNA: TGTGCCAGCAGCTTAACTAGCGGGGTCACAGATACGCAGTATTTT. The full variable domain, in which reference TRBV7-3 and TRBJ2-3 provide the parts outside the CDR3, is GAGVSQTPSNKVTEKGKYVELRCDPISGHTALYWYRQSLGQGPEFLIYFQGTGAADDSGLPNDRFFAVRPEGSVSTLKIQRTERGDSAVYLCASSLTSGVTDTQYFGPGTRLTVL.

This chain connects TRBV5-5 to TRBJ2-3, with 10 positions matching TRBD2. Trimming took 4 bases from V and 0 from J; bases not matched to a gene: 2. Germline CDR1 is SGHKS and CDR2 is YYEKEE (reference sequence). The CDR3 loop spans 15 amino acids. The CDR3 loop reads CASSKTSGSTDTQYF. CDR3 nucleotide sequence: TGTGCCAGCAGCAAGACTAGCGGGAGCACAGATACGCAGTATTTT.

The V call is TRBV7-3, the J call TRBJ2-1; D gene uncertain. V shed 6 bases and J shed 5 bases, with 17 bases lying between them. CDR1 is SGHTA and CDR2 is FQGTGA in the germline V gene. There are 15 residues in the CDR3. The CDR3, as DNA: TGTGCCAGCAGTGACCCAGCCGTGAGGCACAATGAGCAGTTCTTC. Residues: CASSDPAVRHNEQFF.

The chain links TRBV6-5 to TRBJ1-2; the D gene is possibly TRBD1 (5 bases). Germline lookup yields CDR1 MNHEY and CDR2 SVGAGI. V gave up 6 bases and J gave up 4 bases, with 15 bases separating them. The CDR3 covers 14 residues. This CDR3 is CASRGLRVIYGYTF. The CDR3 coding sequence is TGTGCCAGCAGGGGACTCAGGGTAATCTATGGCTACACCTTC.

The V call is TRBV14, the J call TRBJ2-5; 9 bases map to TRBD2. Germline V gene lookup returns CDR1 SGHDN and CDR2 FVKESK. The CDR3 contains 17 residues. The V gene end was trimmed by 0 bases and the J gene end by 5 bases; junction bases not matched to a gene: 10. The CDR3 sequence: CASSQEVAGTSRETQYF. CDR3 in DNA: TGTGCCAGCAGCCAAGAGGTCGCCGGGACTAGCAGGGAGACCCAGTACTTC.

The genes are TRBV7-3 and TRBJ1-5, with 7 bases fitting TRBD1. Looked up from germline, CDR1 is SGHTA and CDR2 is FQGTGA. The CDR3 totals 15 residues. V trimming: 1 base; J trimming: 6 bases; junction bases outside the gene matches: 6. CDR3 region: CASSLNTGVGQPQHF. The CDR3 coding sequence is TGTGCCAGCAGCTTAAATACAGGGGTGGGTCAGCCCCAGCATTTT. Filled out from reference TRBV7-3 and TRBJ1-5, the complete variable domain reads GAGVSQTPSNKVTEKGKYVELRCDPISGHTALYWYRQSLGQGPEFLIYFQGTGAADDSGLPNDRFFAVRPEGSVSTLKIQRTERGDSAVYLCASSLNTGVGQPQHFGDGTRLSIL.

The table lists this clone with a count of one. V gene TRBV27 combines with J gene TRBJ2-2, with 11 bases fitting TRBD2. CDR1 and CDR2 (germline): MNHEY, SMNVEV (reference sequence). Losses at the gene ends were 5 bases for V and 4 bases for J; bases not matched to a gene: 6. The CDR3 length is 16 residues. The CDR3 reads CASSPVLAGGTGELFF. The CDR3 coding sequence is TGTGCCAGCAGTCCTGTCCTAGCGGGAGGCACCGGGGAGCTGTTTTTT.

The V call is TRBV7-9, the J call TRBJ2-5; 8 bases fit TRBD1. Looked up from germline, CDR1 is SEHNR and CDR2 is FQNEAQ (reference sequence). The CDR3 is made up of 15 amino acids. Losses at the gene ends were 0 bases for V and 5 bases for J; bases not matched to a gene: 5. Written as DNA, the CDR3 is TGTGCCAGCAGCTTAGCATCAGGGGGCGGGGAGACCCAGTACTTC. Translation: CASSLASGGGETQYF.